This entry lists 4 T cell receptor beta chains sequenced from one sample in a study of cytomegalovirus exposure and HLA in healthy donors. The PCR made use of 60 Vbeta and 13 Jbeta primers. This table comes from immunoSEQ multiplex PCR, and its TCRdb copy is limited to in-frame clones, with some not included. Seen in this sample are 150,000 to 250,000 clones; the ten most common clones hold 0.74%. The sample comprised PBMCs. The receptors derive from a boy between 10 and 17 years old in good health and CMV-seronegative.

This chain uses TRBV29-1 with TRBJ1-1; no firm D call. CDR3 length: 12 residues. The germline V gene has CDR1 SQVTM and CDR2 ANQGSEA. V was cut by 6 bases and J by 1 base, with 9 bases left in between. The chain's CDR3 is CSVGTANTEAFF. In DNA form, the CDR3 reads TGCAGCGTCGGCACAGCGAACACTGAAGCTTTCTTT.

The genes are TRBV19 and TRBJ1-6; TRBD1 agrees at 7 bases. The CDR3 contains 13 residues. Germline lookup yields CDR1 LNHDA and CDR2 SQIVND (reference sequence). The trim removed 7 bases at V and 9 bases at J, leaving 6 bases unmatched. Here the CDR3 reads CASTEGAGSPLHF. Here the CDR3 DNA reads TGTGCCAGTACGGAGGGGGCGGGTTCACCCCTCCACTTT.

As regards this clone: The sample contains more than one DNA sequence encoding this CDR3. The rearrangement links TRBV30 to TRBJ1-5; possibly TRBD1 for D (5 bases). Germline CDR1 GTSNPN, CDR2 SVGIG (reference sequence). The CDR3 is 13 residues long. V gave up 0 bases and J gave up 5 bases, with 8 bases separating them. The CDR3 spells CAWSVGGDQPQHF. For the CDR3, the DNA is TGTGCCTGGAGTGTCGGAGGGGATCAGCCCCAGCATTTT.

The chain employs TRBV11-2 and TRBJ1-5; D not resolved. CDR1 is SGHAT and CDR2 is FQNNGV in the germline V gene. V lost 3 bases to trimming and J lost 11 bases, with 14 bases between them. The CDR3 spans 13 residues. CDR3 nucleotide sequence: TGTGCCAGCAGCTTCGGACCGGACTGGGCCCAGCATTTT. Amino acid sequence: CASSFGPDWAQHF.